The 29 T cell receptor beta chains listed next were all sequenced from one sample in a study of blood T cell repertoires in COVID-19. TCRdb's table, derived via immunoSEQ multiplex PCR, lists solely in-frame clones and lacks some. Of roughly 230,000 clones in the sample, around 90% are singletons; the top ten hold around 1.9%. The sequencing input was peripheral blood. All receptors come from a woman in her fifties or sixties with COVID-19, enrolled during active disease.

The genes are TRBV29-1 and TRBJ2-2; tentative D call: TRBD1 (6 bases). V lost 4 bases, J lost 4 bases, and 7 bases lay in between. This CDR3 has 12 residues. The germline V gene encodes CDR1 SQVTM and CDR2 ANQGSEA. In DNA, the CDR3 is TGCAGCGTTGGCAGGGGCACCGGGGAGCTGTTTTTT. It codes for CSVGRGTGELFF.

The V call is TRBV4-2, the J call TRBJ1-4; 7 positions agree with TRBD1. The V gene's germline CDR1 is LGHNA and CDR2 YNFKEQ. This CDR3 is built from 14 residues. The trim removed 4 bases at V and 7 bases at J, leaving 6 bases unmatched. The DNA of the CDR3 is TGTGCCAGCAGCCGCACAGGGGTTGCTGAAAAACTGTTTTTT. It codes for CASSRTGVAEKLFF.

This chain connects TRBV6-5 to TRBJ2-1; maybe TRBD2 (6 bases). The ends were cut back, 6 bases at V and 5 bases at J, with 11 bases in the middle. The CDR3 is 13 amino acids. Germline assignment: CDR1 MNHEY and CDR2 SVGAGI. The DNA for the CDR3 is TGTGCCAGCAGCTCGGGACTCCACAATGAGCAGTTCTTC. This encodes CASSSGLHNEQFF.

The V and J genes are TRBV20-1 and TRBJ2-7, with 10 bases fitting TRBD1. CDR3 size: 13 residues. Trimming took 3 bases from V and 2 from J; bases not matched to a gene: 1. Germline-derived CDR1 and CDR2 are DFQATT and SNEGSKA (reference sequence). DNA for the CDR3: TGCAGTGCTAGTGGACAGGGGGCCTACGAGCAGTACTTC. Translated: CSASGQGAYEQYF.

The chain uses TRBV19 and TRBJ1-5, with D possibly being TRBD1 (6 bases). Trimming pared 3 bases from V and 7 bases from J, leaving 16 bases between. This CDR3 is built from 15 residues. Germline CDR1 reads LNHDA; CDR2 reads SQIVND (reference sequence). This CDR3 reads CASSMVFGGRQPQHF. The CDR3 DNA is TGTGCCAGTAGTATGGTTTTTGGGGGCCGACAGCCCCAGCATTTT.

The chain joins TRBV13 to TRBJ2-1, with 7 bases fitting TRBD1. V lost 6 bases, J lost 10 bases, and 12 bases stayed unmatched. The germline V gene has CDR1 PRHDT and CDR2 FYEKMQ (reference sequence). CDR3 length equals 14 residues. CDR3 DNA: TGTGCCAGCAGTCGATTTACAGGGGCCGACGAGCAGTTCTTC. Amino acid sequence: CASSRFTGADEQFF.

This chain connects TRBV7-9 to TRBJ1-2; D remains ambiguous. There are 12 residues in the CDR3. The germline V and J ends were trimmed by 2 bases and 7 bases, with 8 bases remaining between them. Germline loops: CDR1 SEHNR, CDR2 FQNEAQ (reference sequence). In nucleotides, the CDR3 is TGTGCCAGCAGCTTATTTCTAGGTGGCTACACCTTC. It specifies CASSLFLGGYTF.

The chain recombines TRBV7-2 with TRBJ2-1; D uncertain. CDR3 length equals 12 residues. V was cut by 2 bases and J by 9 bases, with 8 bases left in between. Germline lookup yields CDR1 SGHTA and CDR2 FQGNSA. CDR3 nucleotide sequence: TGTGCCAGCAGCTTATCCAGAGGTGAGCAGTTCTTC. This gives the protein CASSLSRGEQFF.

The V and J genes are TRBV5-1 and TRBJ2-7, with D perhaps TRBD1 (5 bases). This CDR3 comprises 13 residues. Deletions cut 2 bases from V and 1 base from J, with 7 bases between. Looked up from germline, CDR1 is SGHRS and CDR2 is YFSETQ. CDR3 bases: TGCGCCAGCAGCTTTTCAGGGTCCTACGAGCAGTACTTC. It yields the protein CASSFSGSYEQYF.

The chain joins TRBV6-5 to TRBJ1-2; weak D call: TRBD1 (5 bases). Trimming removed 6 bases at V and 4 bases at J, with 9 bases between. CDR1 is MNHEY and CDR2 is SVGAGI in the germline V gene. This CDR3 comprises 12 residues. The CDR3 region is CASSSRVYGYTF. CDR3 sequence (DNA): TGTGCCAGCAGCTCCAGGGTCTATGGCTACACCTTC.

The chain joins TRBV18 to TRBJ1-1; D is undetermined. The CDR3 runs to 14 residues. V was shortened by 4 bases and J by 0 bases, with 9 bases between the two germline ends. Germline V gives CDR1 KGHSH, CDR2 LQKENI. CDR3 region: CASSRSGMNTEAFF. The CDR3 region has the DNA TGTGCCAGCTCACGATCAGGCATGAACACTGAAGCTTTCTTT.

The V gene is TRBV18, the J gene TRBJ2-1; D possibly corresponds to TRBD2 (6 bases). The CDR3 runs 19 residues. CDR1 and CDR2 (germline): KGHSH, LQKENI. V shed 0 bases and J shed 5 bases, with 23 bases lying between them. This CDR3 is CASSPPVMTPSAGHNEQFF. The DNA for the CDR3 is TGTGCCAGCTCACCACCCGTCATGACTCCCAGCGCGGGACACAATGAGCAGTTCTTC.

This clone was picked up one time. The rearrangement links TRBV9 to TRBJ2-1, with 13 bases matching TRBD2. The CDR3 runs to 17 residues. Trimming took 4 bases from V and 5 from J; bases not matched to a gene: 9. Germline loops: CDR1 SGDLS, CDR2 YYNGEE. The CDR3 sequence is CASSTRLAGGRNNEQFF. In DNA, the CDR3 is TGTGCCAGCAGCACCCGACTAGCGGGGGGCCGGAACAATGAGCAGTTCTTC.

The chain links TRBV6-6 to TRBJ1-3; tentative D call: TRBD1 (6 bases). V lost 2 bases and J lost 1, with 12 bases in between. Germline V CDR1 and CDR2: MNHNY, SVGAGI (reference sequence). CDR3 length: 16 residues. The CDR3 region has the DNA TGTGCCAGCAGTTACCTAAAGGGGACATCTGGAAACACCATATATTTT. Encoded protein: CASSYLKGTSGNTIYF.

This clone was counted between two and nine times. The chain combines TRBV7-2 with TRBJ2-7; D unresolved. CDR3 length: 11 amino acids. Germline-derived CDR1 and CDR2 are SGHTA and FQGNSA. Trimming removed 5 bases from V and 3 bases from J, with 5 bases in between. The CDR3 sequence: CASSLLYEQYF. DNA of the CDR3: TGTGCCAGCAGCCTTCTCTACGAGCAGTACTTC.

The V and J genes are TRBV19 and TRBJ1-6, with a possible D match to TRBD1 (5 bases). Germline CDR1 reads LNHDA; CDR2 reads SQIVND (reference sequence). V was shortened by 2 bases and J by 8 bases, with 7 bases between the two germline ends. The CDR3 spans 13 residues. CDR3: CASSIRDYSPLHF. As DNA, the CDR3 is TGTGCCAGTAGTATAAGGGACTATTCACCCCTCCACTTT.

The V call is TRBV7-3, the J call TRBJ1-1; TRBD1 aligns across 9 bases. V gave up 4 bases and J gave up 7 bases; unmatched junction bases: 10. The germline gives CDR1 SGHTA, CDR2 FQGTGA. The CDR3 is 15 amino acids. The CDR3 DNA reads TGTGCCAGCAGCTCCGGGACAGGGCTTCGAGGTGAAGCTTTCTTT. Translation gives CASSSGTGLRGEAFF.

The rearrangement uses TRBV29-1 and TRBJ2-7; 8 bases are a match to TRBD1. CDR1 is SQVTM, CDR2 ANQGSEA, per germline. This CDR3 has 12 amino acids. With 7 bases clipped from V and 2 bases from J, the junction kept 4 bases outside the gene matches. As DNA, the CDR3 is TGCAGCGGCAAGACAGGGGCCTACGAGCAGTACTTC. The encoded protein is CSGKTGAYEQYF.

The rearrangement uses TRBV6-5 and TRBJ2-7, with TRBD1 matching 7 bases. This CDR3 has 15 residues. V gave up 6 bases and J gave up 0 bases; unmatched junction bases: 8. Germline V gives CDR1 MNHEY, CDR2 SVGAGI. The CDR3 region is CASSRQGLSSYEQYF. The DNA for the CDR3 is TGTGCCAGCAGCCGACAGGGATTGAGCTCCTACGAGCAGTACTTC.

CDR3: CARTGGYSDTQYF. DNA for the CDR3: TGTGCCAGAACAGGGGGTTACTCAGATACGCAGTATTTT. The chain couples TRBV2 to TRBJ2-3, with 8 bases that match TRBD1. Germline-derived CDR1 and CDR2 are SNHLY and FYNNEI. The CDR3 totals 13 residues. V trimming: 9 bases; J trimming: 4 bases; junction bases outside the gene matches: 6. Based on the CDR3 plus reference TRBV2 and TRBJ2-3, the full variable domain is EPEVTQTPSHQVTQMGQEVILRCVPISNHLYFYWYRQILGQKVEFLVSFYNNEISEKSEIFDDQFSVERPDGSNFTLKIRSTKLEDSAMYFCARTGGYSDTQYFGPGTRLTVL.

The V call is TRBV11-2, the J call TRBJ2-1, with 7 positions matching TRBD2. In germline, CDR1 is SGHAT, CDR2 FQNNGV. Trimming at V came to 5 bases and at J to 5 bases, leaving 9 bases not matched to a gene. CDR3 size: 15 residues. CDR3 loop: CASSPSGTQDNEQFF. CDR3 coding DNA: TGTGCCAGCAGCCCAAGCGGGACGCAGGACAATGAGCAGTTCTTC.

This clone was detected only once. This chain joins TRBV6-5 and TRBJ1-5; TRBD1 is a possible D gene (6 bases). Between the trimmed V and J ends, which lost 6 bases and 3 bases, there was a span of 15 bases. This CDR3 has 15 residues. Germline values: CDR1 MNHEY, CDR2 SVGAGI. The CDR3 is CASSNGWDTNQPQHF. The DNA of the CDR3 is TGTGCCAGCAGCAACGGGTGGGACACCAATCAGCCCCAGCATTTT.

The chain couples TRBV24-1 to TRBJ2-6; 10 bases fit TRBD1. V shed 2 bases and J 1 base; nucleotides not matched to a gene: 4. The V gene's germline CDR1 is KGHDR and CDR2 SFDVKD. The CDR3 covers 18 residues. The CDR3: CATSDSGTGASGANVLTF. The DNA for the CDR3 is TGTGCCACCAGTGATTCCGGGACAGGGGCGTCTGGGGCCAACGTCCTGACTTTC.

J is TRBJ1-1 and V is TRBV5-5; 8 nucleotides align to TRBD1. Germline trimming cut 0 bases from V and 4 bases from J; bases unmatched to any gene: 5. Germline CDR1 SGHKS, CDR2 YYEKEE (reference sequence). CDR3 size: 15 residues. The CDR3 nucleotides are TGTGCCAGCAGCTTGGACCTGACAGGGGTCACTGAAGCTTTCTTT. Protein sequence: CASSLDLTGVTEAFF.

This clone was seen just once. The chain couples TRBV9 to TRBJ2-5; the D gene is possibly TRBD2 (5 bases). Deletions cut 3 bases from V and 11 bases from J, with 8 bases between. CDR1 is SGDLS and CDR2 is YYNGEE in the germline V gene. The CDR3 loop spans 10 amino acids. Written as DNA, the CDR3 is TGTGCCAGCAGCGACGGGGTACAGTACTTC. As protein: CASSDGVQYF. Drawing the rest from reference TRBV9 and TRBJ2-5, the complete variable domain is DSGVTQTPKHLITATGQRVTLRCSPRSGDLSVYWYQQSLDQGLQFLIQYYNGEERAKGNILERFSAQQFPDLHSELNLSSLELGDSALYFCASSDGVQYFGPGTRLLVL.

This rearrangement joins TRBV29-1 to TRBJ2-5; TRBD2 agrees at 11 bases. V lost 4 bases, J lost 6 bases, and 10 bases stayed unmatched. Germline V gene data show CDR1 as SQVTM and CDR2 as ANQGSEA. The CDR3 loop spans 15 amino acids. The CDR3 DNA reads TGCAGCGTTGCTCCTAGCGGGGGGTCCGGAAAGACCCAGTACTTC. This translates into CSVAPSGGSGKTQYF. Full variable domain (rest looked up from reference TRBV29-1 and TRBJ2-5): SAVISQKPSRDICQRGTSLTIQCQVDSQVTMMFWYRQQPGQSLTLIATANQGSEATYESGFVIDKFPISRPNLTFSTLTVSNMSPEDSSIYLCSVAPSGGSGKTQYFGPGTRLLVL.

This chain connects TRBV19 to TRBJ1-5; 7 bases agree with TRBD1. V was pared by 6 bases and J by 5 bases, with 4 bases of the junction left unmatched. Germline V gene sequence: CDR1 LNHDA, CDR2 SQIVND (reference sequence). This CDR3 contains 13 residues. CDR3 nucleotide sequence: TGTGCCAGTAGAGGGCAGGGGGATCAGCCCCAGCATTTT. Translation gives CASRGQGDQPQHF.

The chain uses TRBV5-1 and TRBJ1-6, with TRBD1 matching over 7 bases. Germline V gives CDR1 SGHRS, CDR2 YFSETQ. The CDR3 totals 14 residues. V shed 1 base and J 7 bases; nucleotides not matched to a gene: 2. The CDR3 loop reads CASSLTGENSPLHF. The CDR3, as DNA: TGCGCCAGCAGCTTGACAGGGGAAAATTCACCCCTCCACTTT.

The J gene is TRBJ1-2, the V gene TRBV20-1, with D hard to call. The germline V and J ends were trimmed by 6 bases and 3 bases, with 8 bases remaining between them. The CDR3 runs to 11 residues. Germline values: CDR1 DFQATT, CDR2 SNEGSKA (reference sequence). CDR3 nucleotide sequence: TGCAGTGCCAAAACAGACTATGGCTACACCTTC. This gives the protein CSAKTDYGYTF.